These 15 T cell receptor beta chains were sequenced from one sample in a study of blood T cell repertoires in COVID-19. This table comes from immunoSEQ multiplex PCR, and its TCRdb copy is limited to in-frame clones, with some not included. Here the sample spans 55,000 to 70,000 clones, over 75% being singletons. The specimen was peripheral blood. These receptors originate from a woman between 18 and 30 years old with acute or convalescent COVID-19.

Here the CDR3 DNA reads TGTGCCACCAGTCTCAGGGACAACTCTGGGGCCAACGTCCTGACTTTC. This codes for CATSLRDNSGANVLTF. The genes are TRBV24-1 and TRBJ2-6; tentatively, D is TRBD1 (6 bases). The CDR3 extends over 16 amino acids. V was cut by 6 bases and J by 0 bases, with 11 bases left in between. Germline V gene data show CDR1 as KGHDR and CDR2 as SFDVKD.

The chain recombines TRBV28 with TRBJ2-7, with 8 positions matching TRBD1. CDR1 and CDR2 from the germline V gene are MDHEN and SYDVKM. Losses at the gene ends were 6 bases for V and 2 bases for J; bases not matched to a gene: 9. The CDR3 is 15 residues long. The CDR3 region has the DNA TGTGCCAGCAGCAAGCCGGGACAGGCTACCTACGAGCAGTACTTC. This sequence encodes CASSKPGQATYEQYF. The full variable domain, in which reference TRBV28 and TRBJ2-7 provide the parts outside the CDR3, is DVKVTQSSRYLVKRTGEKVFLECVQDMDHENMFWYRQDPGLGLRLIYFSYDVKMKEKGDIPEGYSVSREKKERFSLILESASTNQTSMYLCASSKPGQATYEQYFGPGTRLTVT.

The chain couples TRBV2 to TRBJ1-2; 7 bases map to TRBD1. The V gene end was trimmed by 3 bases and the J gene end by 4 bases; junction bases not matched to a gene: 2. The CDR3 sequence is 13 residues long. CDR1 is SNHLY and CDR2 is FYNNEI in the germline V gene. CDR3 nucleotides: TGTGCCAGCAGTGATCAGGGGGTCTATGGCTACACCTTC. Amino acid sequence: CASSDQGVYGYTF.

The rearrangement joins TRBV27 to TRBJ1-2, with 12 nucleotides matching TRBD1. The CDR3 totals 16 residues. Per the germline V gene, CDR1 is MNHEY and CDR2 is SMNVEV (reference sequence). Trimming cost V 4 bases and J 5 bases; bases outside gene matches: 8. This CDR3 reads CASSSAWDRGLYGYTF. CDR3 in DNA: TGTGCCAGCAGTTCGGCCTGGGACAGGGGGCTGTATGGCTACACCTTC.

The chain is built from TRBV12-3 or TRBV12-4 and TRBJ1-1, with D unclear. CDR3 size: 13 residues. V was pared by 3 bases and J by 3 bases, with 8 bases between. The CDR3 DNA follows: TGTGCCAGCAGTTTTCGGGGTCACACTGAAGCTTTCTTT. It codes for CASSFRGHTEAFF.

The rearrangement uses TRBV28 and TRBJ2-1; 7 bases are a match to TRBD1. V was pared by 5 bases and J by 8 bases, with 9 bases of the junction left unmatched. The CDR3 loop spans 14 amino acids. CDR1 and CDR2 (germline): MDHEN, SYDVKM. CDR3 residues: CASSKLDRSDEQFF. The CDR3 nucleotides are TGTGCCAGCAGTAAACTGGACAGGAGTGATGAGCAGTTCTTC.

With respect to this clone: This sample includes further DNA sequences coding for the same CDR3. This chain links TRBV18 with TRBJ1-1, with D possibly TRBD1 on 5 matching bases. CDR3 length: 13 residues. Germline V gene sequence: CDR1 KGHSH, CDR2 LQKENI. V gave up 4 bases and J gave up 4 bases, with 10 bases separating them. This chain's CDR3 is CASSQGVSTEAFF. The CDR3 DNA is TGTGCCAGCTCACAAGGGGTAAGCACTGAAGCTTTCTTT. Variable domain in full (rest from reference TRBV18 and TRBJ1-1): NAGVMQNPRHLVRRRGQEARLRCSPMKGHSHVYWYRQLPEEGLKFMVYLQKENIIDESGMPKERFSAEFPKEGPSILRIQQVVRGDSAAYFCASSQGVSTEAFFGQGTRLTVV.

This clone was seen a few times. The chain recombines TRBV5-1 with TRBJ2-7; 7 bases match TRBD1. The V and J ends lost 4 bases and 2 bases, in that order; junction bases with no gene match: 3. The CDR3 spans 13 residues. Looked up from germline, CDR1 is SGHRS and CDR2 is YFSETQ. CDR3 bases: TGCGCCAGCAGCGCCGGGACAGCCTACGAGCAGTACTTC. Residues: CASSAGTAYEQYF.

This chain joins TRBV6-5 and TRBJ1-4, with TRBD1 identical over 7 bases. CDR3 length: 16 residues. Germline CDR1 is MNHEY and CDR2 is SVGAGI. Trimming at V came to 2 bases and at J to 3 bases, leaving 6 bases not matched to a gene. The CDR3 bases are TGTGCCAGCAGTTACACTGGGACAGTACCTAATGAAAAACTGTTTTTT. Protein product: CASSYTGTVPNEKLFF.

The V and J genes are TRBV6-2 or TRBV6-3 and TRBJ2-7; 8 nucleotides agree with TRBD2. Germline trimming cut 4 bases from V and 5 bases from J; bases unmatched to any gene: 7. Germline CDR1 is MNHEY and CDR2 is SVGEGT. The CDR3 is 14 residues long. This chain's CDR3 is CASSSGLVIHEQYF. The DNA of the CDR3 is TGTGCCAGCAGTTCGGGACTAGTTATCCACGAGCAGTACTTC.

The chain joins TRBV3-1 (or the pseudogene TRBV3-2) to TRBJ1-2; D uncertain. This CDR3 is built from 14 residues. Germline CDR1 and CDR2: LGHDT and YNNKEL (reference sequence). The V and J ends lost 5 bases and 1 base respectively, with 11 bases between them. Written as DNA, the CDR3 is TGTGCCAGCAGCTATGACGGGATTAACTATGGCTACACCTTC. Translating it yields CASSYDGINYGYTF.

The chain carries TRBV3-1 (or the pseudogene TRBV3-2) and TRBJ2-7; 10 positions match TRBD2. The CDR3 is made up of 16 amino acids. V shed 4 bases, J shed 0 bases, and the junction held 6 bases outside the gene matches. In germline, CDR1 is LGHDT, CDR2 YNNKEL (reference sequence). The CDR3 coding sequence is TGTGCCAGCAGCCCAACAATAGCGGGGGGCTCCTACGAGCAGTACTTC. This gives the protein CASSPTIAGGSYEQYF.

This chain connects TRBV18 to TRBJ1-6; 10 bases are a match to TRBD1. Per the germline V gene, CDR1 is KGHSH and CDR2 is LQKENI. The CDR3 runs 15 residues. V gave up 6 bases and J gave up 9 bases; unmatched junction bases: 8. As DNA, the CDR3 is TGTGCCAGCTCCCAGGGACAGGGGACAGCTTCACCCCTCCACTTT. Translating gives CASSQGQGTASPLHF.

The chain recombines TRBV13 with TRBJ2-5, with D possibly TRBD2 on 7 matching bases. CDR1 is PRHDT and CDR2 is FYEKMQ in the germline V gene (reference sequence). There are 16 residues in the CDR3. V was trimmed by 4 bases and J by 4 bases, leaving 19 bases between them. The CDR3 protein is CASSSQSGGRLETQYF. CDR3 in DNA: TGTGCCAGCAGCTCACAATCGGGGGGCCGATTAGAGACCCAGTACTTC.

The V and J genes are TRBV5-1 and TRBJ1-1, with D possibly matching TRBD1 (5 bases). V was clipped by 3 bases and J by 7 bases, with 16 bases between them. Per the germline V gene, CDR1 is SGHRS and CDR2 is YFSETQ. The CDR3 contains 14 residues. CDR3 loop: CASSSTDSLGEAFF. The CDR3 DNA sequence: TGCGCCAGCAGCTCCACTGACAGCTTGGGTGAAGCTTTCTTT.